Below are 26 T cell receptor beta chains sequenced from a single sample in a study of shared clonotypes between healthy human individuals. Method: immunoSEQ multiplex PCR; TCRdb's copy keeps in-frame clones and lacks some. The repertoire includes some 790,000 clones, around 70% of them detected once, and approximately 1.7% sits in the top ten. Material: memory CD4+ T cells sorted from blood. Subset in this sample: CD45RA-negative fraction. The receptors come from a woman aged 25 to 39 in good health.

The DNA for the CDR3 is TGTGCCAGCAGTTTTGACAGTTATCAGCCCCAGCATTTT. Its translation is CASSFDSYQPQHF. The chain has TRBV27 and TRBJ1-5; TRBD1 might be the D (5 bases). V was trimmed by 3 bases and J by 5 bases, leaving 8 bases between them. The CDR3 spans 13 residues. Germline CDR1 reads MNHEY; CDR2 reads SMNVEV (reference sequence).

The chain has TRBV18 and TRBJ2-7; the D is unclear. CDR1 and CDR2 (germline): KGHSH, LQKENI. The CDR3 contains 17 residues. V was shortened by 6 bases and J by 1 base, with 22 bases between the two germline ends. CDR3 nucleotides: TGTGCCAGCTCGCGCTTCGCCCCTTTAAGACAATCCTACGAGCAGTACTTC. Amino acids: CASSRFAPLRQSYEQYF.

The chain is built from TRBV18 and TRBJ2-1; D ambiguous. This CDR3 has 12 amino acids. Germline loops: CDR1 KGHSH, CDR2 LQKENI. Trimming removed 3 bases from V and 15 bases from J, with 15 bases in between. The chain's CDR3 is CASSPPIGHPFF. Here the CDR3 DNA reads TGTGCCAGCTCACCGCCAATCGGTCATCCGTTCTTC.

The sample holds a few counts of this clone. The chain uses TRBV9 and TRBJ1-3; 7 bases agree with TRBD1. In germline, CDR1 is SGDLS, CDR2 YYNGEE. V gave up 0 bases and J gave up 14 bases; unmatched junction bases: 17. CDR3 length: 16 amino acids. For the CDR3, the DNA is TGTGCCAGCAGCGTAGGCTGGGACAGCGGGCGGGCCAGCCTATATTTT. Protein: CASSVGWDSGRASLYF.

The V and J genes are TRBV28 and TRBJ1-4; D is possibly TRBD1 (5 bases). The CDR3 extends over 15 amino acids. Germline CDR1 reads MDHEN; CDR2 reads SYDVKM. Trimming took off 5 bases at V and 1 base at J, with 11 bases between the two ends. For the CDR3, the DNA is TGTGCCAGCAGTCCCTTGGGGCTAACTAATGAAAAACTGTTTTTT. Its translation: CASSPLGLTNEKLFF.

This chain joins TRBV6-6 and TRBJ1-4; no clear D. CDR1 and CDR2 from the germline V gene are MNHNY and SVGAGI (reference sequence). V lost 5 bases and J 7 bases, leaving 8 bases between the germline ends. This CDR3 has 12 amino acids. The CDR3 loop is CASSGESEKLFF. CDR3 nucleotides: TGTGCCAGCAGTGGGGAAAGTGAAAAACTGTTTTTT.

This chain joins TRBV30 and TRBJ2-5; D call uncertain. The CDR3 length is 10 residues. Germline V gives CDR1 GTSNPN, CDR2 SVGIG (reference sequence). The V end was cut by 2 bases, the J end by 5 bases, with 3 bases between. CDR3 DNA: TGTGCCTGGAGTCAGGAGACCCAGTACTTC. It codes for CAWSQETQYF.

The J gene is TRBJ2-3, the V gene TRBV18; TRBD2 might be the D (5 bases). The V gene lost 1 base and the J gene lost 0 bases, with 8 bases spanning the gap. Germline-derived CDR1 and CDR2 are KGHSH and LQKENI. This CDR3 spans 15 amino acids. CDR3 nucleotide sequence: TGTGCCAGCTCACCACAGAGGGTTAGCACAGATACGCAGTATTTT. It codes for CASSPQRVSTDTQYF.

The chain combines TRBV14 with TRBJ1-1; possible D gene TRBD1, 5 bases. Germline V CDR1 and CDR2: SGHDN, FVKESK. The V end was cut by 0 bases, the J end by 0 bases, with 11 bases between. The CDR3 has 16 amino acids. The CDR3, as DNA: TGTGCCAGCAGCCAAGATCTGGGACGGCTGAACACTGAAGCTTTCTTT. This gives the protein CASSQDLGRLNTEAFF. The whole variable domain, filled in from reference TRBV14 and TRBJ1-1, reads EAGVTQFPSHSVIEKGQTVTLRCDPISGHDNLYWYRRVMGKEIKFLLHFVKESKQDESGMPNNRFLAERTGGTYSTLKVQPAELEDSGVYFCASSQDLGRLNTEAFFGQGTRLTVV.

The genes are TRBV4-1 and TRBJ2-2; TRBD2 is a possible D gene (6 bases). CDR1 is MGHRA, CDR2 YSYEKL, per germline. Trimming took off 1 base at V and 8 bases at J, with 14 bases between the two ends. CDR3 length equals 15 residues. CDR3 sequence: CASSQGLAATGELFF. CDR3 sequence (DNA): TGCGCCAGCAGCCAAGGGTTAGCGGCCACGGGGGAGCTGTTTTTT.

This chain connects TRBV4-2 to TRBJ2-5, with D perhaps matching TRBD1 (5 bases). This CDR3 is built from 14 residues. CDR1 LGHNA and CDR2 YNFKEQ come from the germline V gene. Trimming took off 6 bases at V and 4 bases at J, with 15 bases between the two ends. The chain's CDR3 is CASSQGSSRETQYF. In nucleotides, the CDR3 is TGTGCCAGCAGTCAGGGTTCGAGTCGAGAGACCCAGTACTTC.

This chain uses TRBV29-1 with TRBJ2-2, with 10 bases lining up with TRBD1. The CDR3 covers 16 residues. V dropped 7 bases and J dropped 1; count of bases not matched to a gene: 9. CDR1 is SQVTM and CDR2 is ANQGSEA in the germline V gene. The CDR3 protein is CSAAGDRGLNTGELFF. DNA of the CDR3: TGCAGCGCGGCGGGGGACAGGGGACTGAACACCGGGGAGCTGTTTTTT.

V is TRBV11-2 and J is TRBJ2-1, with 8 bases fitting TRBD1. V shed 6 bases, J shed 6 bases, and the junction held 7 bases outside the gene matches. CDR1 is SGHAT, CDR2 FQNNGV, per germline. The CDR3 has 14 amino acids. The chain's CDR3 is CASRRDRSVNEQFF. In DNA, the CDR3 is TGTGCCAGCAGGCGGGACAGGTCTGTCAATGAGCAGTTCTTC. The whole variable domain, remainder taken from reference TRBV11-2 and TRBJ2-1, is EAGVAQSPRYKIIEKRQSVAFWCNPISGHATLYWYQQILGQGPKLLIQFQNNGVVDDSQLPKDRFSAERLKGVDSTLKIQPAKLEDSAVYLCASRRDRSVNEQFFGPGTRLTVL.

The chain couples TRBV6-4 to TRBJ2-1; no reliable D call. Germline CDR1 reads MRHNA; CDR2 reads SNTAGT. The CDR3 loop spans 15 amino acids. The germline V and J ends were trimmed by 8 bases and 11 bases, with 25 bases remaining between them. The CDR3 is CASAQLPGVGGQQFF. CDR3 nucleotides: TGTGCCAGCGCCCAATTGCCCGGTGTCGGTGGGCAGCAGTTCTTC.

In nucleotides, the CDR3 is TGTGCCATCAGTGGCGGCGAAGATACGCAGTATTTT. This translates into CAISGGEDTQYF. This sequence joins TRBV10-3 and TRBJ2-3; D is unclear. V was shortened by 4 bases and J by 5 bases, with 7 bases between the two germline ends. Germline assignment: CDR1 ENHRY and CDR2 SYGVKD. The CDR3 consists of 12 residues.

This rearrangement joins TRBV27 to TRBJ2-1; 10 bases match TRBD2. The CDR3 totals 17 residues. Germline lookup yields CDR1 MNHEY and CDR2 SMNVEV (reference sequence). V gave up 6 bases and J gave up 5 bases; unmatched junction bases: 13. The CDR3 DNA is TGTGCCAGCAGGACGGCGGGGCTAGCGGGAGCAAACAATGAGCAGTTCTTC. It yields the protein CASRTAGLAGANNEQFF.

J is TRBJ2-7 and V is TRBV19, with D possibly TRBD1 on 5 matching bases. Trimming took 4 bases from V and 6 from J, leaving 13 bases between them. Per the germline V gene, CDR1 is LNHDA and CDR2 is SQIVND (reference sequence). The CDR3 covers 13 residues. The CDR3 is CASSTQQRGEQYF. DNA for the CDR3: TGTGCCAGTAGTACCCAGCAAAGGGGCGAGCAGTACTTC.

The V gene is TRBV6-6, the J gene TRBJ1-1; a possible D gene is TRBD1 (5 bases). CDR1 MNHNY and CDR2 SVGAGI come from the germline V gene (reference sequence). The CDR3 is 15 amino acids. Trimming removed 2 bases at V and 8 bases at J, with 18 bases between. The CDR3, as DNA: TGTGCCAGCAGTTACGAGAGGGTGGATCGGGGCGAAGCTTTCTTT. It translates to CASSYERVDRGEAFF.

V gene TRBV7-1 combines with J gene TRBJ1-1; D is uncertain. TRBV7-1 is reported as an ORF; its role is uncertain. The germline V and J ends were trimmed by 5 bases and 0 bases, with 7 bases remaining between them. The CDR3 length is 13 residues. CDR3 DNA sequence: TGTGCCAGCAGCACGTACTTGAACACTGAAGCTTTCTTT. Amino acids: CASSTYLNTEAFF.

The gene calls are TRBV29-1 and TRBJ2-2; TRBD2 matches 8 bases. This CDR3 has 15 amino acids. V shed 4 bases, J shed 1 base, and the junction held 5 bases outside the gene matches. Germline CDR1 and CDR2: SQVTM and ANQGSEA. The CDR3 here is CSVVGAGVNTGELFF. CDR3 DNA sequence: TGCAGCGTTGTGGGAGCGGGGGTGAACACCGGGGAGCTGTTTTTT.

The chain joins TRBV6-4 to TRBJ2-5; 9 nucleotides match TRBD1. Germline lookup yields CDR1 MRHNA and CDR2 SNTAGT. The CDR3 covers 13 residues. V shed 6 bases, J shed 5 bases, and the junction held 4 bases outside the gene matches. The CDR3: CASSTGGTETQYF. The CDR3 nucleotides read TGTGCCAGCAGCACAGGGGGCACGGAGACCCAGTACTTC.

This clone was seen just once. This chain uses TRBV28 with TRBJ1-2; D perhaps matches TRBD1 (5 bases). V shed 7 bases and J shed 5 bases, with 17 bases lying between them. The CDR3 contains 14 residues. Germline assignment: CDR1 MDHEN and CDR2 SYDVKM. Here the CDR3 DNA reads TGTGCCAGCACCCTATCCGGGACGGAGTATGGCTACACCTTC. Translated, it gives CASTLSGTEYGYTF.

The chain uses TRBV19 and TRBJ2-1; weak D call: TRBD2 (5 bases). Trimming removed 0 bases at V and 1 base at J, with 7 bases between. CDR3 length: 15 amino acids. CDR1 and CDR2 (germline): LNHDA, SQIVND (reference sequence). The CDR3 here is CASSIEAESYNEQFF. CDR3 DNA: TGTGCCAGTAGTATAGAAGCGGAATCCTACAATGAGCAGTTCTTC. The full variable domain, completed using reference TRBV19 and TRBJ2-1, is DGGITQSPKYLFRKEGQNVTLSCEQNLNHDAMYWYRQDPGQGLRLIYYSQIVNDFQKGDIAEGYSVSREKKESFPLTVTSAQKNPTAFYLCASSIEAESYNEQFFGPGTRLTVL.

The rearrangement links TRBV18 to TRBJ2-5; 7 nucleotides line up with TRBD1. The V gene's germline CDR1 is KGHSH and CDR2 LQKENI. V trimming: 5 bases; J trimming: 2 bases; junction bases outside the gene matches: 8. This CDR3 is 15 amino acids long. CDR3 DNA sequence: TGTGCCAGCTCATCACAGACAGGGCGTCAAGAGACCCAGTACTTC. It translates to CASSSQTGRQETQYF. Full variable domain (rest looked up from reference TRBV18 and TRBJ2-5): NAGVMQNPRHLVRRRGQEARLRCSPMKGHSHVYWYRQLPEEGLKFMVYLQKENIIDESGMPKERFSAEFPKEGPSILRIQQVVRGDSAAYFCASSSQTGRQETQYFGPGTRLLVL.

This clone was counted once. A read error may explain this, as a much larger clone is one base away. The identical CDR3 is also encoded by other nucleotide sequences in the sample. The rearrangement uses TRBV7-2 and TRBJ1-5; no clear D gene. V shed 1 base and J shed 6 bases, with 7 bases lying between them. Looked up from germline, CDR1 is SGHTA and CDR2 is FQGNSA. The CDR3 is made up of 13 amino acids. CDR3 nucleotides: TGTGCCAGCAGCTTAGATCGCGGTCAGCCCCAGCATTTT. Amino acids: CASSLDRGQPQHF.

The J gene is TRBJ2-5, the V gene TRBV10-1; D perhaps matches TRBD2 (5 bases). The CDR3 has 11 residues. V dropped 10 bases and J dropped 0 bases, with 6 bases sitting between them. In germline, CDR1 is WNHNN, CDR2 SYGVQD (reference sequence). The CDR3 sequence is CATGYQETQYF. As DNA, the CDR3 is TGCGCCACGGGGTACCAAGAGACCCAGTACTTC.